Listed below are T cell receptor beta chains from one sample, sequenced in a study of T cells in Graves' hyperthyroidism and ophthalmopathy. TCRdb itself ran the multiplex PCR reads through MiXCR, one entry per CDR3 protein. Of under 250,000 distinct CDR3 sequences listed, 24% are singletons. The sequenced sample consisted of blood. Source of these receptors: a middle-aged woman with Graves' ophthalmopathy. The CDR3 runs from the conserved cysteine through the conserved F or W. Fields, in order: clone size, J gene, V gene, CDR3 protein. Clone size appears in some rows only: once, few, many, or a class for an expanded clone.

many	TRBJ1-1	TRBV20-1	CSARDLGMNTEAFF
NA	TRBJ2-1	TRBV20-1	CSASGIYNEQFF
many	TRBJ1-1	TRBV18	CASSPRDDPRTEAFF
many	TRBJ1-6	TRBV6-1	CASSELGHFYNSPLHF
many	TRBJ1-1	TRBV4-2	CASSQDGGMDTEAFF
many	TRBJ2-2	TRBV6-1	CASIFRGNTGELFF
few	TRBJ2-2	TRBV9	CASSPAGNTGELFF
few	TRBJ2-7	TRBV5-8	CASSLTGSALYEQYF
many	TRBJ2-5	TRBV6-1	CAGSPGQMGETQYF
NA	TRBJ1-1	TRBV12-3/TRBV12-4	CASSLAWTVSNTEAFF
many	TRBJ1-3	TRBV27	CASSLRRAGNTIYF
many	TRBJ1-1	TRBV7-2	CASSRQGAVNTEAFF
NA	TRBJ2-7	TRBV7-8	CASSFPAGGSSYEQYF
many	TRBJ1-1	TRBV9	CASSAEDTEAFF
many	TRBJ2-5	TRBV30	CAWVYSGPRVGTQYF
few	TRBJ2-7	TRBV6-1	CASSRGTSGSGSYEQYF
many	TRBJ2-7	TRBV7-2	CASSLLAGVYYEQYF
few	TRBJ1-1	TRBV6-2/TRBV6-3	CASSYHRGWTERNNEAFF
NA	TRBJ1-1	TRBV28	CASTQNTEAFF
NA	TRBJ2-5	TRBV28	CASSFGLAEETQYF
many	TRBJ2-5	TRBV6-5	CASSYGVNLAGETQYF
NA	TRBJ2-5	TRBV9	CASSVWPKPGETQYF
NA	TRBJ1-5	TRBV4-3	CASSQELGPQPQHF
few	TRBJ2-5	TRBV12-3/TRBV12-4	CASSIAGATGTQYF
many	TRBJ1-1	TRBV6-5	CASAVSLGRNTEAFF
many	TRBJ2-7	TRBV7-2	CASRSITSGVSYEQYF
many	TRBJ2-4	TRBV4-1	CASSQAGTSSKNIQYF
many	TRBJ2-3	TRBV9	CASSVAGADTQYF
many	TRBJ2-7	TRBV7-3	CASSLSGQGNYEQYF
many	TRBJ1-1	TRBV25-1	CARPLGGGRTEAFF
NA	TRBJ2-7	TRBV5-1	CASSSGQVTYVEQYF
many	TRBJ2-7	TRBV12-3/TRBV12-4	CASRGLADSYEQYF
many	TRBJ2-7	TRBV19	CASSTGLAEAYEQYF
many	TRBJ2-7	TRBV6-2/TRBV6-3	CASRTSSYEQYF
NA	TRBJ1-1	TRBV12-3/TRBV12-4	CASRSVRLNTEAFF
few	TRBJ1-2	TRBV6-4	CASSDSPGDFGYTF
many	TRBJ1-4	TRBV4-1	CASSRRGQGGEKLFF
NA	TRBJ1-5	TRBV29-1	CSVQEGNQPQHF
many	TRBJ2-7	TRBV12-3/TRBV12-4	CASSLDRDTYEQYF
many	TRBJ1-5	TRBV20-1	CSARGVNQPQHF
few	TRBJ2-5	TRBV20-1	CSAGGRDRGQEETQYF
many	TRBJ1-5	TRBV30	CAWSVLEGNQPQHF
many	TRBJ2-7	TRBV5-1	CASSLVRTGAYEQYF
many	TRBJ1-1	TRBV27	CASRPQANTEAFF
many	TRBJ1-1	TRBV10-1	CASRQGADTEAFF